These 30 T cell receptor beta chains were all obtained from the same sample, sequenced in a study of blood T cell repertoires in COVID-19. Some clones are missing from TCRdb's copy, which holds only in-frame ones; the method was immunoSEQ multiplex PCR. This table has around 180,000 clones, about 85% appearing once. The sequenced material came from peripheral blood. The receptors originated from a man older than 75 with COVID-19, enrolled during active disease.

The V and J genes are TRBV6-5 and TRBJ2-7; TRBD1 agrees at 7 bases. With 7 bases clipped from V and 3 bases from J, the junction kept 9 bases outside the gene matches. Germline V CDR1 and CDR2: MNHEY, SVGAGI. This CDR3 contains 14 residues. This CDR3 is CASKSRTGSYEQYF. DNA for the CDR3: TGTGCCAGCAAATCACGGACAGGCAGCTACGAGCAGTACTTC.

The V call is TRBV7-8, the J call TRBJ2-5, with a weak D call TRBD1 (5 bases). Trimming left V 5 bases short and J 5 bases short, with 18 bases between. Germline V gene lookup returns CDR1 SGHVS and CDR2 FQNEAQ. The CDR3 has 15 amino acids. The DNA of the CDR3 is TGTGCCAGCAGCCTACGGACACCTCAGGAGGAGACCCAGTACTTC. Protein sequence: CASSLRTPQEETQYF.

The chain combines TRBV6-2 or TRBV6-3 with TRBJ2-7; D might be TRBD2 (5 bases). Trimming took 2 bases from V and 0 from J, leaving 8 bases between them. Germline-derived CDR1 and CDR2 are MNHEY and SVGEGT. The CDR3 has 14 amino acids. As DNA, the CDR3 is TGTGCCAGCAGTTACCACCGGGGCTCCTACGAGCAGTACTTC. It specifies CASSYHRGSYEQYF.

The V and J genes are TRBV5-4 and TRBJ1-2; D unresolved. Germline-derived CDR1 and CDR2 are SGHNT and YYREEE (reference sequence). Trimming left V 4 bases short and J 4 bases short, with 17 bases between. There are 15 residues in the CDR3. This chain's CDR3 is CASSPGEASLYGYTF. CDR3 DNA: TGTGCCAGCAGCCCTGGGGAGGCCTCGCTCTATGGCTACACCTTC.

The genes are TRBV4-2 and TRBJ1-5, with 10 nucleotides matching TRBD1. The CDR3 sequence is 15 residues long. With V trimmed by 4 bases and J by 5 bases, 5 bases remained unmatched. Per germline, CDR1 LGHNA and CDR2 YNFKEQ. CDR3 nucleotide sequence: TGTGCCAGCAGCCCGGAGGACAGGGGGTATCAGCCCCAGCATTTT. It specifies CASSPEDRGYQPQHF.

The genes are TRBV6-5 and TRBJ2-7; 7 nucleotides agree with TRBD1. Germline assignment: CDR1 MNHEY and CDR2 SVGAGI. V trimming: 6 bases; J trimming: 2 bases; junction bases outside the gene matches: 10. The CDR3 sequence is 15 residues long. Written as DNA, the CDR3 is TGTGCCAGCAGCATAGGGACAGTCGCTACCTACGAGCAGTACTTC. It specifies CASSIGTVATYEQYF.

The V gene is TRBV19, the J gene TRBJ1-1; TRBD1 aligns across 10 bases. The CDR3 is made up of 15 amino acids. Germline CDR1 is LNHDA and CDR2 is SQIVND (reference sequence). V dropped 5 bases and J dropped 4; count of bases not matched to a gene: 7. The CDR3 region is CASSFRDRGGTEAFF. CDR3 in DNA: TGTGCCAGTAGTTTCCGGGACAGGGGTGGCACTGAAGCTTTCTTT. Filled out from reference TRBV19 and TRBJ1-1, the complete variable domain reads DGGITQSPKYLFRKEGQNVTLSCEQNLNHDAMYWYRQDPGQGLRLIYYSQIVNDFQKGDIAEGYSVSREKKESFPLTVTSAQKNPTAFYLCASSFRDRGGTEAFFGQGTRLTVV.

This clone showed up just a few times. The chain combines TRBV6-4 with TRBJ1-2; tentatively, D is TRBD1 (5 bases). Trimming shortened V by 0 bases and J by 6 bases, and 8 bases separated the two germline ends. This CDR3 comprises 13 residues. CDR1 and CDR2 from the germline V gene are MRHNA and SNTAGT. CDR3: CASSDSTRDGYTF. CDR3 coding DNA: TGTGCCAGCAGTGACTCGACCAGGGATGGCTACACCTTC.

V usage is TRBV11-3 and J usage is TRBJ1-1; D is undetermined. This CDR3 is 13 amino acids long. Germline V gene sequence: CDR1 SGHNT, CDR2 YENEEA. The ends were cut back, 0 bases at V and 4 bases at J, with 6 bases in the middle. The CDR3 loop is CASSLEVSTEAFF. CDR3 DNA sequence: TGTGCCAGCAGCTTAGAGGTGAGCACTGAAGCTTTCTTT.

The chain links TRBV5-6 to TRBJ2-7, with a possible D match to TRBD1 (5 bases). The CDR3 consists of 14 residues. From germline, CDR1 is SGHDT and CDR2 YYEEEE. V gave up 5 bases and J gave up 0 bases, with 12 bases separating them. The CDR3 loop reads CASSDQGPSYEQYF. In DNA, the CDR3 is TGTGCCAGCAGTGATCAGGGTCCCTCCTACGAGCAGTACTTC. The variable domain in full, completed from reference TRBV5-6 and TRBJ2-7, reads DAGVTQSPTHLIKTRGQQVTLRCSPKSGHDTVSWYQQALGQGPQFIFQYYEEEERQRGNFPDRFSGHQFPNYSSELNVNALLLGDSALYLCASSDQGPSYEQYFGPGTRLTVT.

The chain employs TRBV4-2 and TRBJ1-1; D is possibly TRBD1 (5 bases). The length of the CDR3 is 14 residues. Germline CDR1 and CDR2: LGHNA and YNFKEQ. The V gene lost 3 bases and the J gene lost 3 bases, with 11 bases spanning the gap. The CDR3 sequence is CASSQNGGYTEAFF. CDR3 bases: TGTGCCAGCAGCCAGAACGGGGGGTACACTGAAGCTTTCTTT.

The chain recombines TRBV7-8 with TRBJ1-6; D not certain. V gave up 8 bases and J gave up 0 bases, with 8 bases separating them. The CDR3 consists of 14 residues. Germline CDR1 is SGHVS and CDR2 is FQNEAQ. The CDR3 nucleotides read TGTGCCAGCCAGTGGAGCTCCTATAATTCACCCCTCCACTTT. This sequence encodes CASQWSSYNSPLHF.

The chain employs TRBV6-2 or TRBV6-3 and TRBJ1-1; D gene unclear. There are 14 residues in the CDR3. CDR1 and CDR2 (germline): MNHEY, SVGEGT. The V and J ends lost 6 bases and 1 base respectively, with 12 bases between them. The CDR3 is CASRPTPGNTEAFF. The CDR3 DNA is TGTGCCAGCAGACCTACCCCAGGGAACACTGAAGCTTTCTTT.

The rearrangement links TRBV4-1 to TRBJ2-2; 9 bases align to TRBD2. Losses at the gene ends were 4 bases for V and 0 bases for J; bases not matched to a gene: 9. CDR1 and CDR2 (germline): MGHRA, YSYEKL. The CDR3 covers 18 residues. The CDR3 sequence: CASSPQISGGSNTGELFF. CDR3 in DNA: TGCGCCAGCAGCCCCCAGATTAGCGGGGGTTCGAACACCGGGGAGCTGTTTTTT.

This clone was picked up one time. The chain couples TRBV4-2 to TRBJ1-6; D not resolved. Trimming took off 0 bases at V and 6 bases at J, with 12 bases between the two ends. The CDR3 is 16 amino acids. Germline-derived CDR1 and CDR2 are LGHNA and YNFKEQ. The CDR3 region has the DNA TGTGCCAGCAGCCAAGATGCAGTCGGACTTAATTCACCCCTCCACTTT. It specifies CASSQDAVGLNSPLHF.

This chain joins TRBV7-6 and TRBJ1-3, with TRBD1 matching 12 bases. V lost 5 bases, J lost 6 bases, and 5 bases stayed unmatched. The CDR3 is made up of 15 amino acids. Germline lookup yields CDR1 SGHVS and CDR2 FNYEAQ. The CDR3 DNA is TGTGCCAGCAGCGGGACAGGGGGCGCGGTAAACACCATATATTTT. It encodes CASSGTGGAVNTIYF.

V usage is TRBV5-4 and J usage is TRBJ1-2, with D possibly TRBD1 on 5 matching bases. This CDR3 comprises 14 residues. Germline V gene data show CDR1 as SGHNT and CDR2 as YYREEE (reference sequence). V lost 6 bases and J 3 bases, leaving 15 bases between the germline ends. The CDR3 nucleotides read TGTGCCAGCAACTCCAGGGCCAGGGACTATGGCTACACCTTC. It specifies CASNSRARDYGYTF.

This chain links TRBV6-2 or TRBV6-3 with TRBJ2-7; D possibly corresponds to TRBD1 (6 bases). CDR3 length: 17 residues. Trimming removed 2 bases from V and 2 bases from J, with 19 bases in between. The V gene's germline CDR1 is MNHEY and CDR2 SVGEGT. The DNA of the CDR3 is TGTGCCAGCAGTTACCTTTACGACAGGTTGGGGACCTACGAGCAGTACTTC. Encoded protein: CASSYLYDRLGTYEQYF.

The CDR3 sequence is CASSERDTVPGYGYTF. The CDR3 coding sequence is TGTGCCAGCAGTGAAAGGGACACGGTCCCGGGGTATGGCTACACCTTC. This chain links TRBV2 with TRBJ1-2; D is perhaps TRBD1 (6 bases). Germline lookup yields CDR1 SNHLY and CDR2 FYNNEI. V lost 2 bases and J lost 5, with 18 bases in between. CDR3 length: 16 residues.

The chain employs TRBV10-3 and TRBJ2-7, with D perhaps matching TRBD1 (6 bases). Germline values: CDR1 ENHRY, CDR2 SYGVKD. The length of the CDR3 is 14 residues. Trimming removed 0 bases at V and 2 bases at J, with 8 bases between. The CDR3 sequence: CAISESRGTYEQYF. The CDR3 bases are TGTGCCATCAGTGAGTCCAGGGGAACCTACGAGCAGTACTTC.

CDR3 residues: CASSVLRVHTEAFF. In nucleotides, the CDR3 is TGTGCCAGCAGTGTTCTGAGGGTTCACACTGAAGCTTTCTTT. This sequence joins TRBV2 and TRBJ1-1, with D hard to call. Trimming shortened V by 4 bases and J by 3 bases, and 12 bases separated the two germline ends. Germline CDR1 reads SNHLY; CDR2 reads FYNNEI. The CDR3 sequence is 14 residues long. Variable domain in full (rest from reference TRBV2 and TRBJ1-1): EPEVTQTPSHQVTQMGQEVILRCVPISNHLYFYWYRQILGQKVEFLVSFYNNEISEKSEIFDDQFSVERPDGSNFTLKIRSTKLEDSAMYFCASSVLRVHTEAFFGQGTRLTVV.

Details on this clone: Other DNA sequences from this sample encode an identical CDR3 as well. This chain connects TRBV18 to TRBJ1-5; 7 bases match TRBD1. The length of the CDR3 is 14 residues. Trimming took 3 bases from V and 3 from J; bases not matched to a gene: 2. Germline V gives CDR1 KGHSH, CDR2 LQKENI. CDR3: CASSPGTANQPQHF. DNA of the CDR3: TGTGCCAGCTCACCCGGGACAGCCAATCAGCCCCAGCATTTT.

A single count supports this clone. CDR3 bases: TGTGCCAGCAGCGTGTTCTCCGGGACAGCTGAAAAACTGTTTTTT. Protein product: CASSVFSGTAEKLFF. This chain joins TRBV9 and TRBJ1-4; 7 bases fit TRBD1. Germline V CDR1 and CDR2: SGDLS, YYNGEE. The junction had 8 bases not matched to a gene; V was cut back by 2 bases and J by 7 bases. The CDR3 contains 15 residues.

The rearrangement links TRBV10-3 to TRBJ1-2; D not certain. Deletions cut 6 bases from V and 3 bases from J, with 5 bases between. Per the germline V gene, CDR1 is ENHRY and CDR2 is SYGVKD. The CDR3 is 11 residues long. The CDR3 region is CAIRADYGYTF. CDR3 in DNA: TGTGCCATCAGGGCAGACTATGGCTACACCTTC.

In this sample, this clone turned up a few times. CDR3 bases: TGTGCCAGCAGCGTAGTAGCGGGCACTGAAGCTTTCTTT. This gives the protein CASSVVAGTEAFF. This chain uses TRBV9 with TRBJ1-1; D remains unclear. The V end lost 0 bases, the J end lost 4 bases, and 7 bases lay between the germline ends. Germline CDR1 is SGDLS and CDR2 is YYNGEE. The CDR3 sequence is 13 residues long.

The chain uses TRBV19 and TRBJ2-1; the match to TRBD2 covers 10 bases. The CDR3 consists of 20 residues. From germline, CDR1 is LNHDA and CDR2 SQIVND (reference sequence). Germline trimming cut 5 bases from V and 7 bases from J; bases unmatched to any gene: 23. The CDR3 region has the DNA TGTGCCAGTAGTCACGAACAGGGGCGTGGATTAGCGGGGGGTCGGAATGAGCAGTTCTTC. This sequence encodes CASSHEQGRGLAGGRNEQFF.

The chain has TRBV18 and TRBJ2-5; TRBD2 is a possible D gene (5 bases). V was cut by 4 bases and J by 4 bases, with 10 bases left in between. Per germline, CDR1 KGHSH and CDR2 LQKENI. The CDR3 length is 13 residues. The CDR3 DNA reads as TGTGCCAGCTCACGCGGGCCGTTAGAGACCCAGTACTTC. Translation gives CASSRGPLETQYF.

This sequence joins TRBV9 and TRBJ2-2; 8 bases match TRBD2. The J segment lost 3 bases and the V segment lost 1 base, leaving 5 bases of the junction unmatched. Germline V gene sequence: CDR1 SGDLS, CDR2 YYNGEE. The CDR3 is 16 amino acids. CDR3 residues: CASSVSGGVDTGELFF. DNA for the CDR3: TGTGCCAGCAGCGTATCGGGAGGGGTAGACACCGGGGAGCTGTTTTTT.

The gene calls are TRBV5-8 and TRBJ1-2; D ambiguous. The V gene lost 4 bases and the J gene lost 1 base, with 11 bases spanning the gap. Germline CDR1 SGHTS, CDR2 YDEGEE. The CDR3 totals 14 residues. The CDR3 is CASSLGNSNYGYTF. DNA of the CDR3: TGTGCCAGCAGCCTGGGGAACAGTAACTATGGCTACACCTTC.

The chain links TRBV9 to TRBJ2-7; weak D call: TRBD1 (6 bases). V was shortened by 0 bases and J by 0 bases, with 10 bases between the two germline ends. This CDR3 contains 15 residues. Germline assignment: CDR1 SGDLS and CDR2 YYNGEE. CDR3 nucleotides: TGTGCCAGCAGCGTAGATTGGACAGCCTCCTACGAGCAGTACTTC. It translates to CASSVDWTASYEQYF. The full variable domain, in which reference TRBV9 and TRBJ2-7 provide the parts outside the CDR3, is DSGVTQTPKHLITATGQRVTLRCSPRSGDLSVYWYQQSLDQGLQFLIQYYNGEERAKGNILERFSAQQFPDLHSELNLSSLELGDSALYFCASSVDWTASYEQYFGPGTRLTVT.